The 26 T cell receptor beta chains below come from one sample, sequenced in a study of shared clonotypes between healthy human individuals. Data came from immunoSEQ multiplex PCR; TCRdb stores just in-frame clones and leaves some out. Among some 1,100,000 clones listed, 75% to 85% were seen once. The sequencing input was memory CD4+ T cells from PBMCs. Stated subset: CD45RA-negative fraction. Receptor source: a man between 18 and 35 years old in good health. Some clones in this sample may be carry-over from other donors' samples.

There are a few counts of this clone. The gene calls are TRBV29-1 and TRBJ1-2; the D gene is possibly TRBD1 (6 bases). The germline gives CDR1 SQVTM, CDR2 ANQGSEA. The V and J ends lost 4 bases and 4 bases respectively, with 16 bases between them. The CDR3 loop spans 14 amino acids. The CDR3 nucleotides are TGCAGCGTTGGGACAGCCGACTCGCTCTATGGCTACACCTTC. Encoded protein: CSVGTADSLYGYTF.

The V gene is TRBV19, the J gene TRBJ2-7, with 7 bases aligning to TRBD1. V lost 3 bases, J lost 4 bases, and 6 bases stayed unmatched. Germline V gene lookup returns CDR1 LNHDA and CDR2 SQIVND (reference sequence). The CDR3 covers 14 residues. CDR3 sequence: CASSIGQARYEQYF. The CDR3, as DNA: TGTGCCAGTAGTATCGGACAGGCACGGTACGAGCAGTACTTC.

This clone was counted a few times. The V gene is TRBV27, the J gene TRBJ2-2; D unclear. V gave up 2 bases and J gave up 0 bases, with 4 bases separating them. The CDR3 is 14 residues long. CDR1 is MNHEY and CDR2 is SMNVEV in the germline V gene (reference sequence). The CDR3 region has the DNA TGTGCCAGCAGTTTAGGGGCGAACACCGGGGAGCTGTTTTTT. As protein: CASSLGANTGELFF.

The rearrangement joins TRBV9 to TRBJ1-4; D possibly corresponds to TRBD1 (6 bases). The CDR3 has 14 residues. Per the germline V gene, CDR1 is SGDLS and CDR2 is YYNGEE. V was trimmed by 3 bases and J by 7 bases, leaving 13 bases between them. CDR3 in amino acids: CASSEGDIFEKLFF. The CDR3 region has the DNA TGTGCCAGCAGCGAGGGGGACATCTTTGAAAAACTGTTTTTT.

The V call is TRBV4-1, the J call TRBJ2-1, with D unresolved. Trimming took off 4 bases at V and 0 bases at J, with 13 bases between the two ends. This CDR3 spans 16 amino acids. The germline CDR1 and CDR2 sequences are MGHRA and YSYEKL. The CDR3 nucleotides are TGCGCCAGCAGCCCCTTGTTCTTTAGCTCCTACAATGAGCAGTTCTTC. It yields the protein CASSPLFFSSYNEQFF.

Remarks on this clone: Its ends do not fully match the called genes, so a read error is possible. The chain links TRBV7-8 to TRBJ2-5; TRBD2 agrees at 10 bases. Germline V gives CDR1 SGHVS, CDR2 FQNEAQ. This CDR3 is built from 16 residues. The CDR3 sequence is CASRLAGGPPVETQYF. The CDR3 DNA is TGTGCCAGCAGGTTAGCGGGAGGCCCCCCTGTGGAGACCCAGTACTTC. Filled out from reference TRBV7-8 and TRBJ2-5, the complete variable domain reads GAGVSQSPRYKVAKRGQDVALRCDPISGHVSLFWYQQALGQGPEFLTYFQNEAQLDKSGLPSDRFFAERPEGSVSTLKIQRTQQEDSAVYLCASRLAGGPPVETQYFGPGTRLLVL.

The gene calls are TRBV29-1 and TRBJ1-2; 9 bases align to TRBD1. Germline V lookup: CDR1 SQVTM, CDR2 ANQGSEA. V lost 6 bases and J lost 0; bases outside the gene matches: 11. The length of the CDR3 is 16 residues. The CDR3 DNA reads TGCAGCGTCGGAGGCTTGACAGGGGGAGCTAACTATGGCTACACCTTC. This translates into CSVGGLTGGANYGYTF. Looking up the rest from reference TRBV29-1 and TRBJ1-2 gives the full variable domain: SAVISQKPSRDICQRGTSLTIQCQVDSQVTMMFWYRQQPGQSLTLIATANQGSEATYESGFVIDKFPISRPNLTFSTLTVSNMSPEDSSIYLCSVGGLTGGANYGYTFGSGTRLTVV.

V and J are TRBV7-8 and TRBJ2-1; weak D call: TRBD2 (5 bases). CDR3 length: 16 amino acids. Trimming took off 1 base at V and 1 base at J, with 11 bases between the two ends. Per the germline V gene, CDR1 is SGHVS and CDR2 is FQNEAQ. CDR3 residues: CASSLEGSGSYNEQFF. The CDR3, as DNA: TGTGCCAGCAGCTTAGAAGGGTCGGGATCCTACAATGAGCAGTTCTTC.

The chain combines TRBV5-6 with TRBJ2-5; D gene unclear. This CDR3 spans 14 amino acids. Trimming pared 1 base from V and 1 base from J, leaving 8 bases between. Germline-derived CDR1 and CDR2 are SGHDT and YYEEEE. CDR3: CASSLLWSQETQYF. The DNA for the CDR3 is TGTGCCAGCAGCTTGTTATGGTCCCAAGAGACCCAGTACTTC.

This clone has only one observation. The genes are TRBV30 and TRBJ2-7; 13 bases fit TRBD2. The CDR3 contains 16 residues. Germline V gene sequence: CDR1 GTSNPN, CDR2 SVGIG (reference sequence). The V segment lost 1 base and the J segment 3 bases; nucleotides outside the gene matches: 6. CDR3 sequence (DNA): TGTGCCTGGAGTGGGACTAGCGGGAGAGGGTACTACGAGCAGTACTTC. It codes for CAWSGTSGRGYYEQYF.

The table lists this clone with a count of one. The chain has TRBV7-2 and TRBJ1-1, with D possibly TRBD1 on 5 matching bases. The V gene's germline CDR1 is SGHTA and CDR2 FQGNSA. Trimming removed 3 bases from V and 4 bases from J, with 15 bases in between. This CDR3 is 15 amino acids long. The CDR3 here is CASSFQGEPGTEAFF. The CDR3 DNA reads TGTGCCAGCAGCTTCCAGGGAGAACCGGGCACTGAAGCTTTCTTT.

CDR3 residues: CASSAGTGNNQPQHF. The CDR3 DNA sequence: TGTGCCAGCAGTGCCGGGACGGGGAATAATCAGCCCCAGCATTTT. The V call is TRBV6-1, the J call TRBJ1-5; D possibly corresponds to TRBD1 (5 bases). This CDR3 comprises 15 residues. V lost 4 bases and J 4 bases, leaving 14 bases between the germline ends. Germline V gene lookup returns CDR1 MNHNS and CDR2 SASEGT.

This clone was seen a few times. The CDR3 DNA follows: TGTGCCAGTAGTAACCCGGGTCCGGGCACAGATACGCAGTATTTT. It translates to CASSNPGPGTDTQYF. The chain joins TRBV19 to TRBJ2-3; the D is unclear. Germline values: CDR1 LNHDA, CDR2 SQIVND (reference sequence). V was pared by 4 bases and J by 1 base, with 12 bases between. The CDR3 contains 15 residues.

The chain combines TRBV6-6 with TRBJ1-2; no definite D call. V lost 2 bases and J 8 bases, leaving 9 bases between the germline ends. CDR3 length equals 12 residues. Germline CDR1 and CDR2: MNHNY and SVGAGI (reference sequence). Written as DNA, the CDR3 is TGTGCCAGCAGTTACATTGAGGGAGGCTACACCTTC. As protein: CASSYIEGGYTF.

This chain uses TRBV7-2 with TRBJ2-5; D remains ambiguous. The tail of the sequence fits TRBJ2-7 better, so the J call may be wrong. In germline, CDR1 is SGHTA, CDR2 FQGNSA. This CDR3 spans 13 amino acids. The CDR3 nucleotides are TGTGCCAGCAGCTTAGATTACAGCTACGAGCAGTACTTC. Translated, it gives CASSLDYSYEQYF.

The chain joins TRBV28 to TRBJ1-3; D may be TRBD1 (6 bases). V shed 3 bases and J shed 3 bases, with 15 bases lying between them. The CDR3 sequence is 16 residues long. The V gene's germline CDR1 is MDHEN and CDR2 SYDVKM. CDR3 sequence: CASSLLGGGSGNTIYF. The CDR3, as DNA: TGTGCCAGCAGTTTGTTGGGCGGGGGCAGTGGAAACACCATATATTTT.

This chain joins TRBV7-3 and TRBJ2-2, with TRBD2 matching 12 bases. V gave up 2 bases and J gave up 4 bases; unmatched junction bases: 8. This CDR3 contains 18 residues. The germline CDR1 and CDR2 sequences are SGHTA and FQGTGA. This chain's CDR3 is CASSLYPSGRAGTGELFF. CDR3 coding DNA: TGTGCCAGCAGCTTATACCCTAGCGGGAGGGCTGGCACCGGGGAGCTGTTTTTT.

This sequence joins TRBV4-3 and TRBJ2-1; no clear D gene. Between the trimmed V and J ends, which lost 4 bases and 8 bases, there was a span of 12 bases. Germline V lookup: CDR1 LGHNA, CDR2 YSLEER. CDR3 size: 13 residues. The CDR3 nucleotides are TGCGCCAGCAGCCTCCTCTACCTAGATGAGCAGTTCTTC. It encodes CASSLLYLDEQFF.

The count of this clone is one. The chain combines TRBV6-5 with TRBJ2-7; 8 bases align to TRBD1. This CDR3 region has 15 residues. Germline loops: CDR1 MNHEY, CDR2 SVGAGI. J was trimmed by 1 base and V by 6 bases; bases with no gene match: 8. CDR3 coding DNA: TGTGCCAGCAGCCGGACAGGGTCGTGGTCCTACGAGCAGTACTTC. It encodes CASSRTGSWSYEQYF.

This sequence joins TRBV5-1 and TRBJ2-5; D is uncertain. The V end lost 3 bases, the J end lost 1 base, and 13 bases lay between the germline ends. The CDR3 runs to 15 residues. Germline V gives CDR1 SGHRS, CDR2 YFSETQ. The CDR3: CASSSSPNSQETQYF. The CDR3 DNA is TGCGCCAGCAGCTCCTCCCCAAACAGCCAAGAGACCCAGTACTTC.

This clone turned up a few times. The chain links TRBV5-6 to TRBJ2-3; D possibly corresponds to TRBD2 (6 bases). The V end lost 3 bases, the J end lost 0 bases, and 14 bases lay between the germline ends. The CDR3 sequence is 16 residues long. Germline CDR1 reads SGHDT; CDR2 reads YYEEEE. CDR3 residues: CASSYSGLRSTDTQYF. CDR3 coding DNA: TGTGCCAGCAGCTATTCGGGACTCCGTAGCACAGATACGCAGTATTTT.

This clone was detected a few times. The gene calls are TRBV6-6 and TRBJ2-5; 11 nucleotides agree with TRBD2. Trimming took 5 bases from V and 5 from J; bases not matched to a gene: 10. This CDR3 contains 16 residues. Germline values: CDR1 MNHNY, CDR2 SVGAGI (reference sequence). CDR3 sequence: CASSPGLAAGIETQYF. The CDR3 coding sequence is TGTGCCAGCAGTCCGGGACTAGCGGCGGGTATTGAGACCCAGTACTTC.

The sample holds a few counts of this clone. A single base separates this from a much larger clone, so it may be a read error. Within the sample, other DNA sequences also encode this same CDR3. The V gene is TRBV28, the J gene TRBJ2-1; D unresolved. CDR1 and CDR2 (germline): MDHEN, SYDVKM. The CDR3 has 12 residues. The V and J ends lost 3 bases and 1 base respectively, with 1 base between them. The CDR3 bases are TGTGCCAGCAGTTTGTCCTACAATGAGCAGTTCTTC. Protein product: CASSLSYNEQFF.

The J gene is TRBJ1-5, the V gene TRBV15; D remains unclear. The V end was cut by 3 bases, the J end by 5 bases, with 8 bases between. The CDR3 is made up of 13 amino acids. Germline V gives CDR1 LNHNV, CDR2 YYDKDF (reference sequence). The CDR3 DNA is TGTGCCACCAGCAGGGAAACAGATCAGCCCCAGCATTTT. It codes for CATSRETDQPQHF.

This clone was detected only once. The gene calls are TRBV4-1 and TRBJ2-7; 9 bases are a match to TRBD1. The CDR3 is 14 residues long. V trimming: 5 bases; J trimming: 2 bases; junction bases outside the gene matches: 4. Germline CDR1 reads MGHRA; CDR2 reads YSYEKL. DNA for the CDR3: TGCGCCAGCAGCTGGGGACAGGGCCCCTACGAGCAGTACTTC. This encodes CASSWGQGPYEQYF.

The rearrangement uses TRBV5-1 and TRBJ1-3; TRBD1 matches at 8 bases. V shed 4 bases and J 5 bases; nucleotides not matched to a gene: 8. The germline gives CDR1 SGHRS, CDR2 YFSETQ. The CDR3 contains 15 residues. The CDR3 protein is CASSTNGQGRNTIYF. The CDR3 nucleotides read TGCGCCAGCAGCACGAACGGACAGGGTCGAAACACCATATATTTT.